The source of this T cell receptor beta chain is a study of cytomegalovirus exposure and HLA in healthy donors. Amplification used 60 Vbeta primers and 13 Jbeta primers. Measured with immunoSEQ multiplex PCR; TCRdb has only the in-frame clones, and not every one. The table shows 100,000 to 150,000 clones, with roughly 80% occurring only once. Trimming removed 3 bases at V and 6 bases at J, with 15 bases between. This CDR3 is 14 amino acids long. Germline V CDR1 and CDR2: KGHSH, LQKENI. The source of this sequence is a woman aged 45 to 65 in good health and CMV-seronegative. The chain combines TRBV18 with TRBJ2-7, with D perhaps TRBD1 (5 bases). The sequencing input was PBMCs. The CDR3 coding sequence is TGTGCCAGCTCACCGGGGCTAGGGTCGACCGAGCAGTACTTC. Translating gives CASSPGLGSTEQYF.